This TCR beta chain originates from a study of cytomegalovirus exposure and HLA in healthy donors. The study, taken as a whole, reports: In a later analysis, a missense DCLRE1C variant was linked to TCR beta V- and J-gene trimming. Cytomegalovirus association was listed for under 200 TCR beta chains. Specificity of three CMV-associated chains for CMV antigens was verified in vitro.

The CDR3 is made up of 15 amino acids. Trimming cost V 3 bases and J 5 bases; bases outside gene matches: 4. Per the germline V gene, CDR1 is LNHDA and CDR2 is SQIVND (reference sequence). About this clone itself: Its target is unknown.

PCR primers comprised 60 Vbeta and 13 Jbeta primers. Measured with immunoSEQ multiplex PCR; TCRdb has only the in-frame clones, and not every one. The sample contains approximately 85,000 clones, 70% to 80% of which appear only once. The V and J genes are TRBV19 and TRBJ2-3; TRBD2 agrees at 11 bases. The sequence came from a woman between 45 and 60 years old in good health and CMV-seropositive. Specimen: PBMCs. Here the CDR3 DNA reads TGTGCCAGTAGTATTCTAGCGGGAGGAGGAGATACGCAGTATTTT. Translating it yields CASSILAGGGDTQYF. Variable domain in full (rest from reference TRBV19 and TRBJ2-3): DGGITQSPKYLFRKEGQNVTLSCEQNLNHDAMYWYRQDPGQGLRLIYYSQIVNDFQKGDIAEGYSVSREKKESFPLTVTSAQKNPTAFYLCASSILAGGGDTQYFGPGTRLTVL.